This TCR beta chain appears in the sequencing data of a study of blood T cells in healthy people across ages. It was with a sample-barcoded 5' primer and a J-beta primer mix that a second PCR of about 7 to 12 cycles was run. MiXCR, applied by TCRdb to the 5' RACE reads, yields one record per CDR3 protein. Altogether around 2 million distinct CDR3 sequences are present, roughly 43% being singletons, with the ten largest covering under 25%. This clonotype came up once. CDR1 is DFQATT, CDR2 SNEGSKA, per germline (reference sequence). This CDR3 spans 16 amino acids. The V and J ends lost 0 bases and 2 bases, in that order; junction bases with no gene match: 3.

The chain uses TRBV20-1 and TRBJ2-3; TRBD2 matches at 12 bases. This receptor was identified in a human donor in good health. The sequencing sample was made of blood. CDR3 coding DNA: TGCAGTGCTAGAGACCCTAGCGGGGGGGACACAGATACGCAGTATTTT. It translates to CSARDPSGGDTDTQYF.